The clone carrying this T cell receptor (beta chain) was picked up a small number of times. Its target is unknown. The data were taken from a study of human T cells and chemical hapten exposure. Across the study: Patients, chiefly female, had alopecia areata, totalis or universalis. Across samples, TCR yields varied, mostly owing to small differences in pooled library volumes. Study-level points and caveats: While controls formed fewer of them, expanded TCRs formed significantly more large CDR3 similarity clusters.

Individual cDNA molecules each carried unique molecular identifiers attached by the library. TCRdb processed the RACE reads anew with MiXCR; each CDR3 protein has one entry. The table shows about 57,000 distinct CDR3 sequences, with approximately 9.3% occurring only once. Indicated time point: patch test 1, 2 weeks after DPC sensitization. Treatment defined: therapeutic diphenylcyclopropenone sensitization with weekly scalp DPC. CDR1 is SGHRS, CDR2 YFSETQ, per germline. This CDR3 has 18 residues. Unmatched junction bases numbered 11, after V lost 3 bases and J lost 3 bases. V gene TRBV5-1 combines with J gene TRBJ2-2; 10 bases fit TRBD1. The sequences come from whole blood, collected in connection with sensitization to the hapten diphenylcyclopropenone (DPC). The origin of this receptor is a woman in her 40s with alopecia areata. Some clones in this sample may be carry-over from other donors' samples. The CDR3 reads CASSWEGRQGADTGELFF. Written as DNA, the CDR3 is TGCGCCAGCAGCTGGGAGGGCAGACAGGGGGCCGACACCGGGGAGCTGTTTTTT. The entire variable domain, with the rest obtained from reference TRBV5-1 and TRBJ2-2, is as follows: KAGVTQTPRYLIKTRGQQVTLSCSPISGHRSVSWYQQTPGQGLQFLFEYFSETQRNKGNFPGRFSGRQFSNSRSEMNVSTLELGDSALYLCASSWEGRQGADTGELFFGEGSRLTVL.